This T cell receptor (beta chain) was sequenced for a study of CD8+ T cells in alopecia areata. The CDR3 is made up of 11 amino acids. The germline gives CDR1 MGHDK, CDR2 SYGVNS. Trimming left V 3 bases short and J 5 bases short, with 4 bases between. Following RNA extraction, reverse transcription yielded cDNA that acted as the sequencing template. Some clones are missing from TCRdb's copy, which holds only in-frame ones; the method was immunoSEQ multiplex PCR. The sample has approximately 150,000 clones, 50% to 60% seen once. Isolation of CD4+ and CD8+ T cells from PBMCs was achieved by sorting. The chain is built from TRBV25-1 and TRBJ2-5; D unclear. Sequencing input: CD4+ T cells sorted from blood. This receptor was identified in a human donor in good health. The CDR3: CASSDRETQYF. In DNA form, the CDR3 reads TGTGCCAGCAGTGATAGGGAGACCCAGTACTTC.